The T cell receptor (beta chain) described here comes from a study of blood T cell repertoires in COVID-19 (dated by TCRdb to the early 2020s). Regarding the complete study: Collaborator samples came from the United States, Italy and Spain and covered acute and convalescent phases of COVID-19. The material from the prospective study consisted of cDNA or gDNA derived from T cells, B-cell-depleted T cells, or PBMCs. Subjects who had been exposed to COVID-19, were actively infected with it, or had recovered from it provided the deeply sampled blood TCRbeta repertoires that made up the dataset. The repertoires were released in a freely available public database intended as a resource for research on the immune response to SARS-CoV-2. The samples were drawn from two sources: the first 160 participants of the ongoing ImmuneRACE study, and some 1,300 subjects contributed by 6 global collaborators. Nearly every sample came with metadata listing a de-identified subject ID, COVID-19 status, age in years and sex. Where available, HLA class I and class II types were obtained from metadata supplied by the sample provider rather than from assay-based typing. General findings and caveats noted by the study authors: The amount of clinical and demographic metadata varied by source and participant and was provided uncurated.

This clone showed up many times. It lacks a known antigen. The sample holds no much larger clone one base away, and base qualities are not on file. The immunoSEQ Assay, a bias-controlled multiplex PCR, was used to amplify TCRbeta CDR3 regions from genomic DNA. In the paper's pipeline: Within the assay, amplification of reference gene primers was used to estimate how many nucleated cells each sample contained. To quantify the absolute abundance of each unique TCRbeta CDR3 rearrangement, sequence reads were collapsed and filtered. For each sample, productive Simpson clonality was calculated by taking the square root of Simpson's diversity index across productive rearrangements. The clones in this table, taken by TCRdb from immuneACCESS, are in-frame only. Not every clone is retained; where verified, under half of the shortfall comes from an unresolved V gene, and the cause of the rest is unknown. The D gene and trimming were derived from the DNA, and the V and J assignments and clone size from that table. Recorded for this sample are approximately 160,000 clones; roughly 80% of them occurred a single time. About 4.6% of the sample lies in the top ten.

Participants in the prospective study were aged about 18 to 95 years, lived in some 24 United States geographic areas, and enrolled through a virtual design. Cohort assignment in the prospective study relied on participant-reported clinical history from a screening survey and a study questionnaire. ImmuneRACE Cohort 3 recovered participants were defined by two consecutive negative NP/OP PCR tests, healthcare professional clearance, or symptom resolution. In the prospective study, whole blood, serum and a nasopharyngeal or oropharyngeal swab were collected from each participant by mobile phlebotomists. Over a roughly 2-month period, participants in the prospective study had the option of providing additional blood draws and questionnaires. Before DNA extraction, prospective study blood samples were shipped either frozen or at room temperature. This receptor was taken from a woman aged 45 to 65 who had recovered from COVID-19. Material: PBMCs or T cells enriched from blood (not recorded which).

The nucleotide sequence is given as TGTGCCAGCAGCGCGAGGACAGGTACGAACACTGAAGCTTTCTTT. It translates as CASSARTGTNTEAFF. Here the chain combines TRBV9 and TRBJ1-1; 7 central nucleotides agree with TRBD1. V lost 3 bases and J lost 1 base, and the count of bases not matched to a germline gene is 6. Its CDR3 holds 15 amino acids, cysteine through phenylalanine. The retained sequence is limited to the CDR3, 45 bases, with the frame set at the first base. The CDR1 and CDR2 encoded by the germline V gene are SGDLS and YYNGEE.